This section outlines one TCR beta chain sequence together with its context. The record originates from a study of blood T cell repertoires in COVID-19. As for the study in general: Specimens from acute and convalescent COVID-19 originated in the United States, Italy and Spain. The cDNA or gDNA used as material had been derived from T cells, B-cell-depleted T cells, or PBMCs.

Germline V CDR1 and CDR2: LNHDA, SQIVND (reference sequence). This CDR3 is built from 15 residues. V shed 3 bases and J shed 2 bases, with 11 bases lying between them. Seattle patients were enrolled while actively infected and followed longitudinally. The table came from immunoSEQ multiplex PCR; TCRdb's copy has only in-frame clones and leaves some out. The sample yields over 250,000 clones, 65% to 85% seen once. The V call is TRBV19, the J call TRBJ2-4, with TRBD1 as a possible D gene (6 bases). The source is a human donor with COVID-19, enrolled during active disease. The donor label of this sample is uncertain. The sample was peripheral blood. Here the CDR3 reads CASSINRDPKNIQYF. CDR3 sequence (DNA): TGTGCCAGTAGTATTAACAGGGACCCCAAAAACATTCAGTACTTC.